The clone carrying this T cell receptor (beta chain) was recorded only once. The data belong to a study of blood T cell repertoires in COVID-19. Data came from immunoSEQ multiplex PCR; TCRdb stores just in-frame clones and leaves some out. The profile shows about 160,000 clones, 79% of them singletons. The V and J ends lost 4 bases and 3 bases respectively, with 20 bases between them. Germline V gene lookup returns CDR1 LGHNA and CDR2 YNFKEQ. The CDR3 spans 17 residues. In Seattle, patients joined the study during active infection and were tracked longitudinally. The sample consisted of peripheral blood. The gene calls are TRBV4-2 and TRBJ2-3, with D maybe TRBD2 (7 bases). This sequence was found in a woman aged 60 to 75 with COVID-19, enrolled during active disease. The CDR3 protein is CASSPGDLLGGTDTQYF. CDR3 coding DNA: TGTGCCAGCAGCCCAGGGGACCTTTTGGGGGGGACAGATACGCAGTATTTT.